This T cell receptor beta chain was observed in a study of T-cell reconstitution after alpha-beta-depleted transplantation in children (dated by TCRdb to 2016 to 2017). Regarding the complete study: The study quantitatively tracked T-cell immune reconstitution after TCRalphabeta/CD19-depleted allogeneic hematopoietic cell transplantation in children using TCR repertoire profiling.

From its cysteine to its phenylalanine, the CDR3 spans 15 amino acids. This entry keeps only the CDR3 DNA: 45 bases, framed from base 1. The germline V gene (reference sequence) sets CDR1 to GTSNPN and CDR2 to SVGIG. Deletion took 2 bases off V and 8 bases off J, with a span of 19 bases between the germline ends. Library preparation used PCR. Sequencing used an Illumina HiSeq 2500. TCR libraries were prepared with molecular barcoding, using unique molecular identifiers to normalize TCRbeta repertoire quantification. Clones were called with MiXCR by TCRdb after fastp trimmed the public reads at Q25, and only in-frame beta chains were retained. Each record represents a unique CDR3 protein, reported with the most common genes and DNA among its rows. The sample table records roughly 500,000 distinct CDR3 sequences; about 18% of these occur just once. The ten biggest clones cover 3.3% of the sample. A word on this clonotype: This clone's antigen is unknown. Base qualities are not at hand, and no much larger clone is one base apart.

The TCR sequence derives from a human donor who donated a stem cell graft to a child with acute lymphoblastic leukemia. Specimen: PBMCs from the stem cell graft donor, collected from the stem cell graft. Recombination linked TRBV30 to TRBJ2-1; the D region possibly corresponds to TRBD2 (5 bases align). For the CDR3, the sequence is CAWSSYPYLADEQFF. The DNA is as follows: TGTGCCTGGAGTTCCTACCCTTACCTAGCAGATGAGCAGTTCTTC.